This TCR beta chain was captured in a study of resident and recirculating memory T cells in vitiligo. Study context: No cells were sorted; samples were homogenized just before genomic DNA extraction. Study outcomes and limitations: Non-conserved TCRs across sites and patients suggested distinct clones per lesion.

As regards this clone: Its antigen is not identified.

Profiling relied on immunoSEQ multiplex PCR, and the TCRdb table lists in-frame clones only, not all of them. The sample consists of 40,000 to 50,000 clones, around 90% of them appearing once. J gave up 6 bases and V 4 bases, and 21 bases lay outside the gene matches. This CDR3 has 18 amino acids. Germline-derived CDR1 and CDR2 are SGHRS and YFSETQ. The TCR was taken from a male donor with vitiligo. The rearrangement joins TRBV5-1 to TRBJ1-1; 7 bases agree with TRBD1. The sample taken for sequencing was blood. CDR3 DNA sequence: TGCGCCAGCAGCACCGGCCGGGGGGGCTCAGGGGGGGACGCTGAAGCTTTCTTT. It codes for CASSTGRGGSGGDAEAFF.